The next 13 T cell receptor beta chains were all read from a single sample in a study of cytomegalovirus exposure and HLA in healthy donors. With 60 Vbeta and 13 Jbeta primers, the PCR was carried out. Clones were sequenced by immunoSEQ multiplex PCR, and TCRdb holds only the in-frame ones, with some missing. The sample lists 150,000 to 200,000 clones, over 65% seen once, with 1.5% to 2% in the top ten. The sequencing input was PBMCs. All receptors derive from a woman aged 25 to 45 in good health and CMV-seronegative.

This clone was observed a single time. One end of the junction is discordant with germline, which a read error may explain. The V gene is TRBV7-9, the J gene TRBJ2-5; no clear D. Germline-derived CDR1 and CDR2 are SEHNR and FQNEAQ (reference sequence). The CDR3 is 13 residues long. The CDR3 here is CSSSPPVRETQYF. DNA for the CDR3: TGTTCCAGCAGCCCGCCGGTGAGGGAGACCCAGTACTTC.

The genes are TRBV2 and TRBJ1-2; 8 positions match TRBD1. With 4 bases clipped from V and 8 bases from J, the junction kept 9 bases outside the gene matches. CDR1 and CDR2 from the germline V gene are SNHLY and FYNNEI. CDR3 length equals 14 residues. CDR3 nucleotides: TGTGCCAGCAGTGTGGGGACAGGCCTTCGGGGCTACACCTTC. It translates to CASSVGTGLRGYTF. Drawing the rest from reference TRBV2 and TRBJ1-2, the complete variable domain is EPEVTQTPSHQVTQMGQEVILRCVPISNHLYFYWYRQILGQKVEFLVSFYNNEISEKSEIFDDQFSVERPDGSNFTLKIRSTKLEDSAMYFCASSVGTGLRGYTFGSGTRLTVV.

The chain carries TRBV7-6 and TRBJ2-7, with D possibly TRBD1 on 6 matching bases. The germline V and J ends were trimmed by 1 base and 2 bases, with 15 bases remaining between them. CDR1 is SGHVS, CDR2 FNYEAQ, per germline. The CDR3 totals 16 residues. CDR3 bases: TGTGCCAGCAGCTTAGGGTCCCCGGGACAACCCTACGAGCAGTACTTC. Protein: CASSLGSPGQPYEQYF.

V and J are TRBV27 and TRBJ2-2; D is unresolved. The CDR3 loop spans 16 amino acids. Trimming pared 1 base from V and 0 bases from J, leaving 9 bases between. Per the germline V gene, CDR1 is MNHEY and CDR2 is SMNVEV (reference sequence). This chain's CDR3 is CASSLWANANTGELFF. CDR3 DNA sequence: TGTGCCAGCAGTTTATGGGCCAATGCGAACACCGGGGAGCTGTTTTTT.

This chain joins TRBV5-1 and TRBJ2-7, with D possibly being TRBD1 (5 bases). V was cut by 0 bases and J by 2 bases, with 12 bases left in between. This CDR3 is 15 amino acids long. Germline loops: CDR1 SGHRS, CDR2 YFSETQ. The CDR3 bases are TGCGCCAGCAGCTTGGCCGCAGGGATGACCTACGAGCAGTACTTC. Translation gives CASSLAAGMTYEQYF. The full variable domain, completed using reference TRBV5-1 and TRBJ2-7, is KAGVTQTPRYLIKTRGQQVTLSCSPISGHRSVSWYQQTPGQGLQFLFEYFSETQRNKGNFPGRFSGRQFSNSRSEMNVSTLELGDSALYLCASSLAAGMTYEQYFGPGTRLTVT.

The chain carries TRBV18 and TRBJ2-4, with 7 positions matching TRBD1. CDR1 is KGHSH, CDR2 LQKENI, per germline. The CDR3 totals 16 residues. The junction had 13 bases not matched to a gene; V was cut back by 3 bases and J by 8 bases. Here the CDR3 DNA reads TGTGCCAGCTCACCTTATCGACAGGGCGTAGCCGACATTCAGTACTTC. Translated: CASSPYRQGVADIQYF.

This rearrangement joins TRBV5-1 to TRBJ2-3, with 16 positions matching TRBD2. Germline assignment: CDR1 SGHRS and CDR2 YFSETQ. This CDR3 spans 20 amino acids. After removal of 0 bases from V and 0 bases from J, the junction contained 7 bases not matched to a gene. The CDR3 reads CASSLAPGTSGRASTDTQYF. CDR3 coding DNA: TGCGCCAGCAGCTTGGCCCCCGGGACTAGCGGGAGGGCTAGCACAGATACGCAGTATTTT.

The gene calls are TRBV7-8 and TRBJ2-2; TRBD2 is a possible D gene (6 bases). Germline CDR1 SGHVS, CDR2 FQNEAQ. The V end was cut by 4 bases, the J end by 0 bases, with 9 bases between. The CDR3 runs 15 residues. DNA for the CDR3: TGTGCCAGCAGCTCCGGGGGAGCGAACACCGGGGAGCTGTTTTTT. Its protein is CASSSGGANTGELFF. Using reference TRBV7-8 and TRBJ2-2 for the parts outside the CDR3, the full variable domain is GAGVSQSPRYKVAKRGQDVALRCDPISGHVSLFWYQQALGQGPEFLTYFQNEAQLDKSGLPSDRFFAERPEGSVSTLKIQRTQQEDSAVYLCASSSGGANTGELFFGEGSRLTVL.

In the case of this clone: The sample has other DNA sequences that encode this CDR3 too. CDR3 loop: CASSLRSGYGYTF. As DNA, the CDR3 is TGTGCCAGCAGCTTAAGGTCAGGCTATGGCTACACCTTC. The rearrangement links TRBV7-3 to TRBJ1-2; D remains unclear. Germline loops: CDR1 SGHTA, CDR2 FQGTGA. Trimming pared 1 base from V and 4 bases from J, leaving 7 bases between. The CDR3 spans 13 residues.

The J gene is TRBJ1-1, the V gene TRBV7-2; TRBD1 aligns across 10 bases. The CDR3 consists of 15 residues. J was trimmed by 5 bases and V by 3 bases; bases with no gene match: 6. Per germline, CDR1 SGHTA and CDR2 FQGNSA. The CDR3: CASSFQTGGGTEAFF. CDR3 DNA sequence: TGTGCCAGCAGCTTTCAGACAGGGGGCGGTACTGAAGCTTTCTTT. The full variable domain, rest sourced from reference TRBV7-2 and TRBJ1-1, is GAGVSQSPSNKVTEKGKDVELRCDPISGHTALYWYRQSLGQGLEFLIYFQGNSAPDKSGLPSDRFSAERTGGSVSTLTIQRTQQEDSAVYLCASSFQTGGGTEAFFGQGTRLTVV.

V and J are TRBV6-1 and TRBJ1-1; D is ambiguous. Trimming removed 7 bases from V and 1 base from J, with 13 bases in between. The CDR3 length is 14 residues. The germline gives CDR1 MNHNS, CDR2 SASEGT. CDR3 sequence: CASTLEGENTEAFF. CDR3 sequence (DNA): TGTGCCAGCACCCTAGAAGGTGAGAACACTGAAGCTTTCTTT.

This chain uses TRBV11-2 with TRBJ2-7, with 9 nucleotides matching TRBD2. The CDR3 loop spans 14 amino acids. Germline lookup yields CDR1 SGHAT and CDR2 FQNNGV. Losses at the gene ends were 1 base for V and 4 bases for J; bases not matched to a gene: 2. CDR3 residues: CASSLGGGGYEQYF. Written as DNA, the CDR3 is TGTGCCAGCAGCTTAGGCGGGGGGGGATACGAGCAGTACTTC.

This clone was counted between two and nine times. The V call is TRBV7-9, the J call TRBJ2-2, with 10 bases aligning to TRBD2. The length of the CDR3 is 15 residues. Germline CDR1 SEHNR, CDR2 FQNEAQ (reference sequence). Trimming removed 4 bases from V and 5 bases from J; junction bases left unmatched: 4. The CDR3 reads CASSSSGRGTGELFF. Written as DNA, the CDR3 is TGTGCCAGCAGCTCCAGCGGGAGGGGGACCGGGGAGCTGTTTTTT.